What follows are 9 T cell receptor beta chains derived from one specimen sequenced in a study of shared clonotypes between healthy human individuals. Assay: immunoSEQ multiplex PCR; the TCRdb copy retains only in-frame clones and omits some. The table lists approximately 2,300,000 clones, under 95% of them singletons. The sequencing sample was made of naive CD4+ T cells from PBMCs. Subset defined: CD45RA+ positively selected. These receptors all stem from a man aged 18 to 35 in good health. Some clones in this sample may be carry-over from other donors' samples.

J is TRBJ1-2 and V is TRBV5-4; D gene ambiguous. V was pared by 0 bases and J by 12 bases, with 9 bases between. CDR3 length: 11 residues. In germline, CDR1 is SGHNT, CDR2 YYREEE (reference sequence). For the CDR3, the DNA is TGTGCCAGCAGCTTGGGCGGAGGCAACACCTTC. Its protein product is CASSLGGGNTF.

In DNA, the CDR3 is TGTGCCAGCAGTTACCTCCTAGGGAACACTGAAGCTTTCTTT. Translation gives CASSYLLGNTEAFF. The rearrangement links TRBV6-5 to TRBJ1-1; D unclear. The ends were cut back, 2 bases at V and 1 base at J, with 8 bases in the middle. Germline V lookup: CDR1 MNHEY, CDR2 SVGAGI. This CDR3 comprises 14 residues.

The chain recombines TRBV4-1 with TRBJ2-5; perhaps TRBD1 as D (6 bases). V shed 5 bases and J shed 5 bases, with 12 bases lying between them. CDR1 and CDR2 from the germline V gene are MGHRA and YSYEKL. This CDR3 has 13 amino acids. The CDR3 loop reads CASSAGVGETQYF. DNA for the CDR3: TGCGCCAGCAGCGCAGGGGTAGGGGAGACCCAGTACTTC.

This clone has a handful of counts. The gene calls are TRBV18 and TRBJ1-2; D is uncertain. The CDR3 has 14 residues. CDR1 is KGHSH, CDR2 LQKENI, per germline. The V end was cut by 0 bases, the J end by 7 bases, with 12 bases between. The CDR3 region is CASSPPNPDGGYTF. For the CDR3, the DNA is TGTGCCAGCTCACCACCAAATCCGGATGGTGGCTACACCTTC. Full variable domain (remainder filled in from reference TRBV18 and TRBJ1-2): NAGVMQNPRHLVRRRGQEARLRCSPMKGHSHVYWYRQLPEEGLKFMVYLQKENIIDESGMPKERFSAEFPKEGPSILRIQQVVRGDSAAYFCASSPPNPDGGYTFGSGTRLTVV.

In DNA, the CDR3 is TGCGCCAGCAGCAACAATCTCCAGGGGCAGGGGGAGACCCAGTACTTC. It encodes CASSNNLQGQGETQYF. This chain connects TRBV5-1 to TRBJ2-5; the D gene is possibly TRBD1 (6 bases). Deletions cut 4 bases from V and 5 bases from J, with 21 bases between. The CDR3 is 16 amino acids. Germline V CDR1 and CDR2: SGHRS, YFSETQ. The whole variable domain, remainder taken from reference TRBV5-1 and TRBJ2-5, is KAGVTQTPRYLIKTRGQQVTLSCSPISGHRSVSWYQQTPGQGLQFLFEYFSETQRNKGNFPGRFSGRQFSNSRSEMNVSTLELGDSALYLCASSNNLQGQGETQYFGPGTRLLVL.

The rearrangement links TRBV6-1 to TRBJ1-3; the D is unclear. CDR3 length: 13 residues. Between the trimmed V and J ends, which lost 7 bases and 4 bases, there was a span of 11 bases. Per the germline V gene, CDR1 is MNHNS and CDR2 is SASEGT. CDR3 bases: TGTGCCAGCATCCTACTGGGGGGAAACACCATATATTTT. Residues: CASILLGGNTIYF.

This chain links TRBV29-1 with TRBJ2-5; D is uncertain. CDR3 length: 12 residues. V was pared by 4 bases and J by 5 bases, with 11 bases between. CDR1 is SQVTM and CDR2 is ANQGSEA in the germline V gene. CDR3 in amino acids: CSVGSLEETQYF. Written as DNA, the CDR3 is TGCAGCGTTGGGTCGTTGGAGGAGACCCAGTACTTC. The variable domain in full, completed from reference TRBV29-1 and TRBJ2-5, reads SAVISQKPSRDICQRGTSLTIQCQVDSQVTMMFWYRQQPGQSLTLIATANQGSEATYESGFVIDKFPISRPNLTFSTLTVSNMSPEDSSIYLCSVGSLEETQYFGPGTRLLVL.

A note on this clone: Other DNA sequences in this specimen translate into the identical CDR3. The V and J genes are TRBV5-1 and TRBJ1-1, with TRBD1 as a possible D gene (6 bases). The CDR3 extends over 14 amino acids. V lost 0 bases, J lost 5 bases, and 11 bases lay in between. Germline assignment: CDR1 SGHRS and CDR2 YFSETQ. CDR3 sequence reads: CASSLAAGVTEAFF. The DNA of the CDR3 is TGCGCCAGCAGCTTGGCGGCAGGGGTTACTGAAGCTTTCTTT.

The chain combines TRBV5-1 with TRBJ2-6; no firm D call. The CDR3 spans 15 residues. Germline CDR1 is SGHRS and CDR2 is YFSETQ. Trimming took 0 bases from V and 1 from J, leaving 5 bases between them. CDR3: CASSLAESGANVLTF. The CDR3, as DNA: TGCGCCAGCAGCTTGGCGGAATCTGGGGCCAACGTCCTGACTTTC. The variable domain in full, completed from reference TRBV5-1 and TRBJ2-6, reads KAGVTQTPRYLIKTRGQQVTLSCSPISGHRSVSWYQQTPGQGLQFLFEYFSETQRNKGNFPGRFSGRQFSNSRSEMNVSTLELGDSALYLCASSLAESGANVLTFGAGSRLTVL.